This TCR beta chain was retrieved from a study of beta chain features in type 1 diabetes. Study-wide results and caveats: Resolution of whether HLA type affects TCRB rearrangement was not achieved here. Within patients, naive, central memory and Treg TCRB repertoires seemed more similar than within healthy donors. PCR, the amplification step, might favor shorter templates, equally in patients and controls. Junctions at VDJ sites from type 1 diabetes patients had fewer insertions and more deletions.

This clone was seen more than once but under ten times. Its antigen is not known. A much larger clone lies one base from this, so it may be a read error. Other nucleotide sequences from this sample produce the same CDR3. Expressed TCRB transcripts were sequenced because the isolated RNA had all been reverse transcribed beforehand. Data came from immunoSEQ multiplex PCR; TCRdb stores just in-frame clones and leaves some out. The data contain about 220,000 clones, under 13% of them singletons. Germline V gene lookup returns CDR1 SGDLS and CDR2 YYNGEE. This CDR3 comprises 15 residues. With 2 bases clipped from V and 5 bases from J, the junction kept 7 bases outside the gene matches.

Sequenced: central memory CD4+ T cells from blood. The chain couples TRBV9 to TRBJ2-5; 9 bases fit TRBD2. The sequence was collected from a man younger than 35 in good health. Here the CDR3 reads CASSVAGGPLETQYF. CDR3 nucleotide sequence: TGTGCCAGCAGCGTGGCGGGAGGGCCGTTGGAGACCCAGTACTTC.